This TCR beta chain was sequenced during a study of T-cell reconstitution after alpha-beta-depleted transplantation in children. Unique molecular identifiers tagged the TCRbeta library. Each CDR3 protein gets one entry after TCRdb re-called the PCR reads with MiXCR. The table shows a few hundred thousand distinct CDR3 sequences, with 9.9% occurring only once. This clonotype turned up a few times. This CDR3 has 15 residues. Germline loops: CDR1 SGHRS, CDR2 YFSETQ. The V end was cut by 4 bases, the J end by 4 bases, with 17 bases between. The chain employs TRBV5-1 and TRBJ2-5, with D maybe TRBD1 (6 bases). The TCR comes from a human donor who donated a stem cell graft to a child with SCID. Sample: PBMCs from the stem cell graft donor, taken from the stem cell graft. DNA of the CDR3: TGCGCCAGCAGCCCAGCAGGGGAGAGGGGAGAGACCCAGTACTTC. Translated: CASSPAGERGETQYF.